The 17 T cell receptor beta chains below come from one sample, sequenced in a study of cytotoxic CD8 clonotypes in ibrutinib-treated CLL. The assay was immunoSEQ multiplex PCR, and TCRdb's table has in-frame clones only and misses some. The sample has roughly 250,000 clones; 70% are singletons. Sequenced material: PBMCs, taken after 24 months of ibrutinib treatment. All receptors derive from a human donor with chronic lymphocytic leukemia.

In nucleotides, the CDR3 is TGTGCCAGCATGGGGCAGGGGCTCTTTGAGCAGTACTTC. The encoded protein is CASMGQGLFEQYF. The rearrangement links TRBV28 to TRBJ2-7; weak D call: TRBD1 (6 bases). The CDR3 loop spans 13 amino acids. The V gene's germline CDR1 is MDHEN and CDR2 SYDVKM. The ends were cut back, 7 bases at V and 7 bases at J, with 17 bases in the middle. Full variable domain (outside the CDR3, taken from reference TRBV28 and TRBJ2-7): DVKVTQSSRYLVKRTGEKVFLECVQDMDHENMFWYRQDPGLGLRLIYFSYDVKMKEKGDIPEGYSVSREKKERFSLILESASTNQTSMYLCASMGQGLFEQYFGPGTRLTVT.

The V call is TRBV13, the J call TRBJ2-5; a weak D match, TRBD2 (7 bases). Trimming removed 6 bases at V and 7 bases at J, with 18 bases between. Germline CDR1 reads PRHDT; CDR2 reads FYEKMQ (reference sequence). This CDR3 is 14 amino acids long. The CDR3 protein is CASRRGGDHRTQYF. The CDR3 DNA follows: TGTGCCAGCAGGAGGGGGGGGGACCATAGGACCCAGTACTTC.

The genes are TRBV7-9 and TRBJ1-2; 9 positions agree with TRBD1. Trimming took 5 bases from V and 4 from J; bases not matched to a gene: 8. The CDR3 loop spans 15 amino acids. CDR1 and CDR2 from the germline V gene are SEHNR and FQNEAQ (reference sequence). CDR3 bases: TGTGCCAGCAGCCTGTGGGGACAGGGAGCCTATGGCTACACCTTC. Amino acids: CASSLWGQGAYGYTF.

The chain carries TRBV7-9 and TRBJ2-1; D not certain. V lost 4 bases to trimming and J lost 5 bases, with 9 bases between them. CDR1 SEHNR and CDR2 FQNEAQ come from the germline V gene (reference sequence). CDR3 length: 13 residues. CDR3 in amino acids: CASSSKPHNEQFF. The CDR3, as DNA: TGTGCCAGCAGCTCAAAACCTCACAATGAGCAGTTCTTC.

The rearrangement links TRBV7-9 to TRBJ2-3, with D tentatively TRBD1 or TRBD2 (7 bases each). With 4 bases removed from V and 1 base from J, the gap between germline ends came to 15 bases. The CDR3 runs to 16 residues. Looked up from germline, CDR1 is SEHNR and CDR2 is FQNEAQ (reference sequence). The DNA for the CDR3 is TGTGCCAGCAGCTCAGGGGGGGTACTTGGCACAGATACGCAGTATTTT. Its protein product is CASSSGGVLGTDTQYF.

The J gene is TRBJ1-1, the V gene TRBV6-6; no clear D. V was clipped by 2 bases and J by 7 bases, with 17 bases between them. Germline values: CDR1 MNHNY, CDR2 SVGAGI (reference sequence). The CDR3 covers 15 residues. CDR3: CASSYPPPAANEAFF. The CDR3 DNA sequence: TGTGCCAGCAGTTACCCCCCACCCGCAGCTAATGAAGCTTTCTTT.

This clone was picked up one time. The chain combines TRBV28 with TRBJ2-3; D tentatively fits TRBD1 or TRBD2 (6 bases each). The CDR3 runs to 16 residues. Trimming removed 3 bases from V and 1 base from J, with 14 bases in between. From germline, CDR1 is MDHEN and CDR2 SYDVKM. CDR3 sequence (DNA): TGTGCCAGCAGTTTTTGGGGGGCGCAGGGCACAGATACGCAGTATTTT. Residues: CASSFWGAQGTDTQYF.

This clone was seen only a few times. The chain employs TRBV28 and TRBJ1-5; D unresolved. The CDR3 length is 13 residues. Trimming pared 6 bases from V and 4 bases from J, leaving 10 bases between. Per the germline V gene, CDR1 is MDHEN and CDR2 is SYDVKM. The CDR3, as DNA: TGTGCCAGCAGGATGGATAGGAATCAGCCCCAGCATTTT. Its protein product is CASRMDRNQPQHF.

V and J are TRBV7-2 and TRBJ2-2; 8 positions agree with TRBD2. The J segment lost 0 bases and the V segment lost 1 base, leaving 1 base of the junction unmatched. Germline V gives CDR1 SGHTA, CDR2 FQGNSA. This CDR3 has 16 residues. The CDR3: CASSLVSGANTGELFF. The CDR3 nucleotides are TGTGCCAGCAGCTTAGTTAGCGGGGCGAACACCGGGGAGCTGTTTTTT.

CDR3 sequence reads: CASSTPGTGNTIYF. CDR3 DNA: TGTGCCAGCAGTACCCCAGGGACCGGAAACACCATATATTTT. The chain carries TRBV6-5 and TRBJ1-3, with a possible D match to TRBD1 (5 bases). Germline CDR1 is MNHEY and CDR2 is SVGAGI. This CDR3 region has 14 residues. V was clipped by 5 bases and J by 4 bases, with 12 bases between them.

The chain uses TRBV29-1 and TRBJ2-3; D remains ambiguous. Germline-derived CDR1 and CDR2 are SQVTM and ANQGSEA. With 3 bases removed from V and 4 bases from J, the gap between germline ends came to 5 bases. The CDR3 spans 11 residues. The CDR3: CSVELPDTQYF. CDR3 bases: TGCAGCGTTGAGCTCCCAGATACGCAGTATTTT.

The chain recombines TRBV18 with TRBJ1-5; D possibly corresponds to TRBD1 (6 bases). The V gene's germline CDR1 is KGHSH and CDR2 LQKENI. Trimming stripped 3 bases from V and 7 bases from J, with 16 bases between. This CDR3 spans 15 amino acids. The CDR3: CASSPRPRDNQPQHF. CDR3 DNA: TGTGCCAGCTCACCCCGACCCCGGGACAACCAGCCCCAGCATTTT.

V gene TRBV27 combines with J gene TRBJ2-7, with D unresolved. CDR1 is MNHEY and CDR2 is SMNVEV in the germline V gene (reference sequence). Trimming cost V 3 bases and J 0 bases, with 9 bases left between them. The CDR3 length is 14 residues. This chain's CDR3 is CASSLWQSSYEQYF. Here the CDR3 DNA reads TGTGCCAGCAGTTTGTGGCAGAGCTCCTACGAGCAGTACTTC.

The gene calls are TRBV5-1 and TRBJ1-1; 8 nucleotides match TRBD1. CDR1 is SGHRS, CDR2 YFSETQ, per germline. The CDR3 is 13 residues long. J was trimmed by 3 bases and V by 7 bases; bases with no gene match: 5. CDR3 in DNA: TGCGCCAGCGGGACAGGAGGGGACACTGAAGCTTTCTTT. Its protein product is CASGTGGDTEAFF.

The V gene is TRBV18, the J gene TRBJ2-3; 12 nucleotides agree with TRBD2. The ends lost 4 bases at V and 4 bases at J; junction bases unmatched: 6. The CDR3 length is 16 residues. Germline values: CDR1 KGHSH, CDR2 LQKENI. The CDR3 spells CASSRRLAGAADTQYF. CDR3 nucleotides: TGTGCCAGCTCACGACGACTAGCGGGAGCGGCAGATACGCAGTATTTT. Supplemented by reference TRBV18 and TRBJ2-3, the full variable domain reads NAGVMQNPRHLVRRRGQEARLRCSPMKGHSHVYWYRQLPEEGLKFMVYLQKENIIDESGMPKERFSAEFPKEGPSILRIQQVVRGDSAAYFCASSRRLAGAADTQYFGPGTRLTVL.

This sequence joins TRBV18 and TRBJ2-5; D gene uncertain. The ends were cut back, 3 bases at V and 2 bases at J, with 7 bases in the middle. This CDR3 has 13 amino acids. Looked up from germline, CDR1 is KGHSH and CDR2 is LQKENI. CDR3 coding DNA: TGTGCCAGCTCACCGTCCAGTCAAGAGACCCAGTACTTC. This sequence encodes CASSPSSQETQYF.

This rearrangement joins TRBV7-8 to TRBJ2-7; D remains unclear. Germline CDR1 is SGHVS and CDR2 is FQNEAQ. This CDR3 is 17 amino acids long. With 5 bases removed from V and 0 bases from J, the gap between germline ends came to 20 bases. CDR3 region: CASSLPRVPRSSYEQYF. CDR3 in DNA: TGTGCCAGCAGCCTCCCTAGGGTCCCGAGGAGCTCCTACGAGCAGTACTTC.